This TCR beta chain derives from a study of CXCR3-negative and CXCR3-positive naive CD8 T cells. Researchers prepared the TRB cDNA libraries using 5' RACE with UMI labels. TCRdb re-analyzed the 5' RACE reads; it lists each CDR3 protein once, without DNA. This repertoire includes over 55,000 distinct CDR3 sequences. Study outcomes and limitations: TRB CDR3s were more hydrophobic in CXCR3-positive than in CXCR3-negative naive cells.

In germline, CDR1 is SQVTM, CDR2 ANQGSEA. The CDR3 covers 15 residues. As concerns this clonotype: Its antigen remains unknown.

The sample taken for sequencing was naive CXCR3+ CD8+ T cells from blood. Subset described: CD45RO-CCR7+CD27+CD95- naive CD8+ T cells expressing CXCR3 (TNR3+). This TCR came from a human donor in good health. Some clones in this sample may be carry-over from other donors' samples. The chain is built from TRBV29-1 and TRBJ2-2; the D call from TCRdb, TRBD1, cannot be confirmed without DNA. The CDR3 loop is CSAAGHVANTGELFF.